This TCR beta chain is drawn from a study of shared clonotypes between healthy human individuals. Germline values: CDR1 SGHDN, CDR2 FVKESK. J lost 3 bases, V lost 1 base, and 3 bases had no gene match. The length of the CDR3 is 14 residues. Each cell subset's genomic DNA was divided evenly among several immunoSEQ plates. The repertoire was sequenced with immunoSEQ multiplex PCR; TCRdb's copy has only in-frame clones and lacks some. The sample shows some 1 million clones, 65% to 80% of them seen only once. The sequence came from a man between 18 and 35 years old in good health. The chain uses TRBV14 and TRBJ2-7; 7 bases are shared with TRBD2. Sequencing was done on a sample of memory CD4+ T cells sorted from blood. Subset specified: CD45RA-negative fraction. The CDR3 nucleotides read TGTGCCAGCAGCCAAGCTTCTAGCGGCTACGAGCAGTACTTC. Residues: CASSQASSGYEQYF.